These 5 T cell receptor beta chains originate from one sample sequenced in a study of T cell changes during pregnancy in multiple sclerosis. Assay: immunoSEQ multiplex PCR; the TCRdb copy retains only in-frame clones and omits some. This sample has about 61,000 clones, with around 89% found just once. The material was peripheral blood, obtained in the first trimester of pregnancy. These receptors were obtained from a female donor in good health, enrolled as a control in a pregnancy study.

A single count supports this clone. The genes are TRBV14 and TRBJ1-2; 8 bases match TRBD1. With V trimmed by 5 bases and J by 3 bases, 5 bases remained unmatched. CDR1 is SGHDN, CDR2 FVKESK, per germline. The CDR3 sequence is 14 residues long. The CDR3: CASSYSTGDYGYTF. For the CDR3, the DNA is TGTGCCAGCAGCTATTCGACAGGGGACTATGGCTACACCTTC.

This clone was recorded only once. The chain has TRBV7-2 and TRBJ1-1; D is undetermined. Trimming left V 7 bases short and J 3 bases short, with 15 bases between. The length of the CDR3 is 14 residues. The germline V gene encodes CDR1 SGHTA and CDR2 FQGNSA. The CDR3 coding sequence is TGTGCCAGCATCCGGCGAGGGTTAGACACTGAAGCTTTCTTT. This sequence encodes CASIRRGLDTEAFF.

The chain uses TRBV15 and TRBJ1-3, with D hard to call. The CDR3 extends over 12 amino acids. The V end lost 1 base, the J end lost 11 bases, and 9 bases lay between the germline ends. Germline CDR1 and CDR2: LNHNV and YYDKDF (reference sequence). The CDR3 nucleotides read TGTGCCACCAGCAGAGTGGGAGAGGCCATATATTTT. As protein: CATSRVGEAIYF.

This chain joins TRBV6-6 and TRBJ2-3; D gene unclear. This CDR3 spans 14 amino acids. V gave up 3 bases and J gave up 2 bases, with 9 bases separating them. CDR1 and CDR2 from the germline V gene are MNHNY and SVGAGI (reference sequence). The CDR3 region is CASSYNGATDTQYF. The CDR3 bases are TGTGCCAGCAGTTATAACGGAGCCACAGATACGCAGTATTTT.

V and J are TRBV4-1 and TRBJ2-7, with 7 nucleotides matching TRBD2. Germline V gives CDR1 MGHRA, CDR2 YSYEKL. The V and J ends lost 0 bases and 0 bases, in that order; junction bases with no gene match: 5. This CDR3 comprises 16 residues. The DNA for the CDR3 is TGCGCCAGCAGCCAAGACAATAGCGGGCTCTCCTACGAGCAGTACTTC. Its translation: CASSQDNSGLSYEQYF.